One and the same sample provided the 22 T cell receptor beta chains below, sequenced in a study of regulatory T cells in long-lasting Graves disease (dated by TCRdb to the early 2020s). According to the study, the label for this sample's time point signals: newly diagnosed GD, antithyroid drugs for less than 3 months. RNA was extracted from PBMCs in TRIzol for both TCR sequencing and RNA sequencing. Receptor libraries were prepared by multiplex PCR. Sequencer: Illumina HiSeq 4000. iRepertoire HTBI primers and Arm-PCR amplification of CDR3 regions were used to construct TCR beta libraries. TCRdb ran its own pipeline on the public reads, namely fastp trimming at Q25 and MiXCR clone calling, and kept in-frame beta chains. All rows with the same CDR3 protein become a single entry with the most common DNA and genes. The sample table contains about 440,000 distinct CDR3 sequences; only one count was recorded for around 14% of them. In total, the top ten clones hold 16% of the sample.

This same sample was also taken into another study, of T cells in Graves' hyperthyroidism and ophthalmopathy.

Sample: peripheral blood mononuclear cells (PBMCs), taken at new diagnosis, from a patient treated with antithyroid drugs. All receptors derive from a woman between 25 and 40 years old with Graves disease. Donor details come from another sample of the same person, matched by shared clones.

This clonotype has a count of ten or more. The genes are TRBV19 and TRBJ2-1; TRBD1 matches at 10 bases. Trimming took 5 bases from V and 9 from J; bases not matched to a gene: 7. This CDR3 has 14 amino acids. The V gene's germline CDR1 is LNHDA and CDR2 SQIVND (reference sequence). The CDR3 DNA follows: TGTGCCAGTAGTTCCGACAGGGGGCTGGGTGAGCAGTTCTTC. It encodes CASSSDRGLGEQFF.

In this sample, this clonotype turned up many times. In DNA form, the CDR3 reads TGCAGAGCCACACCCCCTGGGGCCAACGTCCTGACTTTC. Residues: CRATPPGANVLTF. This sequence joins TRBV29-1 and TRBJ2-6; D ambiguous. The CDR3 sequence is 13 residues long. Germline lookup yields CDR1 SQVTM and CDR2 ANQGSEA.

There are many counts of this clonotype. The chain links TRBV6-1 to TRBJ2-3; D gene ambiguous. The CDR3 is 15 residues long. Trimming removed 9 bases from V and 0 bases from J, with 16 bases in between. CDR1 and CDR2 (germline): MNHNS, SASEGT. The CDR3 sequence is CASRTGIPSTDTQYF. For the CDR3, the DNA is TGTGCCAGTAGGACCGGAATCCCTAGCACAGATACGCAGTATTTT.

This sequence joins TRBV29-1 and TRBJ2-1; 11 bases line up with TRBD2. Trimming took 2 bases from V and 8 from J; bases not matched to a gene: 8. This CDR3 region has 15 residues. CDR1 and CDR2 (germline): SQVTM, ANQGSEA. CDR3 in amino acids: CSVEKGSGRADEQFF. CDR3 sequence (DNA): TGCAGCGTTGAAAAGGGTAGCGGGAGGGCCGATGAGCAGTTCTTC.

The chain carries TRBV11-2 and TRBJ2-7; TRBD1 agrees at 10 bases. The CDR3 consists of 14 residues. The ends lost 7 bases at V and 4 bases at J; junction bases unmatched: 7. Germline CDR1 SGHAT, CDR2 FQNNGV. CDR3 residues: CASNTGTGAYEQYF. CDR3 DNA: TGTGCCAGCAATACCGGGACAGGGGCTTACGAGCAGTACTTC.

The V and J genes are TRBV13 and TRBJ1-4; no firm D call. This CDR3 has 13 residues. Germline lookup yields CDR1 PRHDT and CDR2 FYEKMQ (reference sequence). V lost 5 bases and J 7 bases, leaving 11 bases between the germline ends. CDR3 amino acids: CASSPAEGEKLFF. The DNA for the CDR3 is TGTGCCAGCAGCCCCGCGGAGGGTGAAAAACTGTTTTTT.

This clonotype was counted many times. The chain combines TRBV11-3 with TRBJ1-1, with D unresolved. Germline CDR1 SGHNT, CDR2 YENEEA. V was shortened by 2 bases and J by 3 bases, with 7 bases between the two germline ends. This CDR3 is built from 13 residues. CDR3 in DNA: TGTGCCAGCAGCTTACTTCAATACACTGAAGCTTTCTTT. Protein: CASSLLQYTEAFF.

V is TRBV20-1 and J is TRBJ2-3, with TRBD2 matching 10 bases. Germline V gene lookup returns CDR1 DFQATT and CDR2 SNEGSKA (reference sequence). With 0 bases clipped from V and 3 bases from J, the junction kept 6 bases outside the gene matches. CDR3 length: 16 amino acids. This CDR3 is CSARDLLAGPTDTQYF. As DNA, the CDR3 is TGCAGTGCTAGAGACCTACTAGCGGGACCGACAGATACGCAGTATTTT.

This clonotype showed up many times. The V and J genes are TRBV29-1 and TRBJ1-2, with D perhaps TRBD1 (5 bases). Trimming shortened V by 3 bases and J by 10 bases, and 15 bases separated the two germline ends. This CDR3 comprises 12 residues. The germline gives CDR1 SQVTM, CDR2 ANQGSEA. The CDR3 is CSVELGDGLYTF. The CDR3, as DNA: TGCAGCGTTGAGTTGGGGGACGGACTCTACACCTTC.

A remark on this clonotype: A much larger clone differs by one base, so this may be a read error. This sequence joins TRBV27 and TRBJ2-7; 8 nucleotides match TRBD2. With V trimmed by 6 bases and J by 2 bases, 3 bases remained unmatched. Germline lookup yields CDR1 MNHEY and CDR2 SMNVEV (reference sequence). This CDR3 has 13 amino acids. The CDR3 coding sequence is TGTGCCAGCAGACTAGCGGAAGCCTACGAGCAGTACTTC. Protein sequence: CASRLAEAYEQYF.

This clonotype was seen ten or more times. This chain links TRBV28 with TRBJ2-7; 8 nucleotides match TRBD2. Trimming removed 3 bases from V and 3 bases from J; junction bases left unmatched: 13. Germline V gene sequence: CDR1 MDHEN, CDR2 SYDVKM. The CDR3 spans 17 residues. CDR3 sequence (DNA): TGTGCCAGCAGTTTTTCCACCGAAGCGGGAGTGGGCTACGAGCAGTACTTC. It yields the protein CASSFSTEAGVGYEQYF.

This clonotype has ten or more counts. The chain is built from TRBV18 and TRBJ2-4; no clear D. Trimming pared 2 bases from V and 4 bases from J, leaving 9 bases between. The CDR3 is 14 residues long. Germline CDR1 and CDR2: KGHSH and LQKENI. This CDR3 reads CASSPEVGKNIQYF. The CDR3 bases are TGTGCCAGCTCACCAGAGGTCGGGAAAAACATTCAGTACTTC.

This clonotype was counted at least ten times. This chain connects TRBV30 to TRBJ2-1; TRBD2 is a possible D gene (6 bases). The germline V gene encodes CDR1 GTSNPN and CDR2 SVGIG (reference sequence). CDR3 length equals 17 residues. The ends were cut back, 2 bases at V and 0 bases at J, with 17 bases in the middle. The CDR3, as DNA: TGTGCCTGGAGTAGCGGGTGGGCCCCGAGCTCCTACAATGAGCAGTTCTTC. The encoded protein is CAWSSGWAPSSYNEQFF.

V and J are TRBV9 and TRBJ2-2; D is undetermined. Trimming removed 0 bases at V and 8 bases at J, with 8 bases between. Germline V gives CDR1 SGDLS, CDR2 YYNGEE. The CDR3 consists of 13 residues. CDR3 sequence reads: CASSVEGWGELFF. Here the CDR3 DNA reads TGTGCCAGCAGCGTAGAAGGATGGGGGGAGCTGTTTTTT.

The chain is built from TRBV20-1 and TRBJ1-4; possible D gene TRBD1, 5 bases. CDR1 and CDR2 (germline): DFQATT, SNEGSKA (reference sequence). V was trimmed by 0 bases and J by 8 bases, leaving 13 bases between them. CDR3 length: 14 amino acids. CDR3 sequence reads: CSARDEAGAEKLFF. CDR3 in DNA: TGCAGTGCTAGAGATGAGGCCGGGGCGGAAAAACTGTTTTTT.

The chain uses TRBV20-1 and TRBJ2-3, with unresolved D. Germline loops: CDR1 DFQATT, CDR2 SNEGSKA (reference sequence). V was pared by 6 bases and J by 4 bases, with 14 bases between. This CDR3 is 13 amino acids long. The CDR3 spells CSAPLAGADTQYF. The CDR3 bases are TGCAGTGCGCCACTCGCAGGCGCAGATACGCAGTATTTT.

This clonotype was recorded many times. The chain recombines TRBV12-3 or TRBV12-4 with TRBJ1-5; D possibly corresponds to TRBD1 (6 bases). This CDR3 comprises 15 residues. V lost 3 bases to trimming and J lost 4 bases, with 13 bases between them. This CDR3 reads CASSFLGATNQPQHF. CDR3 coding DNA: TGTGCCAGCAGTTTTCTGGGGGCGACGAATCAGCCCCAGCATTTT.

J is TRBJ2-7 and V is TRBV11-2; tentative D call: TRBD2 (7 bases). Germline V gene lookup returns CDR1 SGHAT and CDR2 FQNNGV. The CDR3 is 17 residues long. V was clipped by 4 bases and J by 3 bases, with 22 bases between them. The CDR3 protein is CASSSWGRRGRGYEQYF. DNA of the CDR3: TGTGCCAGCAGCTCTTGGGGTAGGCGGGGGCGCGGCTACGAGCAGTACTTC.

This clonotype occurred many times. This chain links TRBV20-1 with TRBJ1-1; D gene ambiguous. Between the trimmed V and J ends, which lost 3 bases and 0 bases, there was a span of 14 bases. This CDR3 is 15 amino acids long. Germline V gene lookup returns CDR1 DFQATT and CDR2 SNEGSKA (reference sequence). The chain's CDR3 is CSASRLGPLNTEAFF. The CDR3 region has the DNA TGCAGTGCTAGTAGACTTGGGCCACTGAACACTGAAGCTTTCTTT.

This clonotype was recorded at least ten times. The V gene is TRBV10-3, the J gene TRBJ2-5, with TRBD2 identical over 10 bases. CDR3 size: 14 residues. V dropped 10 bases and J dropped 4; count of bases not matched to a gene: 9. CDR1 and CDR2 from the germline V gene are ENHRY and SYGVKD. The CDR3 coding sequence is TGTGCCACAAGGGGGATAGCGGGAGGAGAGACCCAGTACTTC. Translated, it gives CATRGIAGGETQYF.

This clonotype has only one observation. This could be a read error, since a much larger clone is one nucleotide away. The gene calls are TRBV6-2 or TRBV6-3 and TRBJ2-7; no definite D call. V lost 2 bases, J lost 7 bases, and 9 bases lay in between. Per germline, CDR1 MNHEY and CDR2 SVGEGT. This CDR3 contains 12 residues. The CDR3 sequence is CASSYGWGEQYF. The DNA for the CDR3 is TGTGCCAGCAGTTACGGCTGGGGTGAGCAGTACTTC.

The chain links TRBV20-1 to TRBJ2-7, with a possible D match to TRBD2 (5 bases). There are 13 residues in the CDR3. Trimming took off 6 bases at V and 3 bases at J, with 15 bases between the two ends. Germline loops: CDR1 DFQATT, CDR2 SNEGSKA (reference sequence). The CDR3 bases are TGCAGTGCGGGAGTCCGGGCCAGCTACGAGCAGTACTTC. The encoded protein is CSAGVRASYEQYF.